The 11 T cell receptor beta chains below come from one sample, sequenced in a study of blood T cell repertoires in COVID-19. Some clones are missing from TCRdb's copy, which holds only in-frame ones; the method was immunoSEQ multiplex PCR. The sample records more than 250,000 clones, 80% to 90% being singletons. The sample taken for sequencing was peripheral blood. The receptors shown here come from a woman in her fifties or sixties with acute or convalescent COVID-19.

J is TRBJ1-2 and V is TRBV30; D remains ambiguous. Trimming removed 0 bases at V and 5 bases at J, with 16 bases between. Germline CDR1 GTSNPN, CDR2 SVGIG (reference sequence). This CDR3 is 15 amino acids long. CDR3 loop: CAWSVHDGPGYGYTF. DNA of the CDR3: TGTGCCTGGAGTGTACATGACGGCCCGGGGTATGGCTACACCTTC.

There are a few counts of this clone. The CDR3, as DNA: TGCGCCAGCAGCCAAGATGGGACAGCGGGGGGATTGAATACGCAGTATTTT. This codes for CASSQDGTAGGLNTQYF. The rearrangement uses TRBV4-3 and TRBJ2-3, with 9 positions matching TRBD2. J lost 7 bases, V lost 0 bases, and 11 bases had no gene match. Looked up from germline, CDR1 is LGHNA and CDR2 is YSLEER. CDR3 length: 17 residues.

The J gene is TRBJ1-1, the V gene TRBV12-3 or TRBV12-4, with D perhaps matching TRBD1 (5 bases). The CDR3 sequence is 13 residues long. The germline V and J ends were trimmed by 5 bases and 7 bases, with 14 bases remaining between them. CDR3 amino acids: CASSGGAGLEAFF. In DNA form, the CDR3 reads TGTGCCAGCAGTGGTGGGGCAGGTCTTGAAGCTTTCTTT.

In this sample, this clone turned up a few times. The rearrangement joins TRBV6-2 or TRBV6-3 to TRBJ2-7, with TRBD2 identical over 11 bases. Germline V gives CDR1 MNHEY, CDR2 SVGEGT. The CDR3 has 14 amino acids. J lost 11 bases, V lost 5 bases, and 11 bases had no gene match. The CDR3 here is CASSALAGGSGEYF. The CDR3 nucleotides are TGTGCCAGCAGTGCCCTAGCGGGAGGTTCCGGGGAGTACTTC.

The chain employs TRBV11-2 and TRBJ2-1; possible D gene TRBD1, 5 bases. Trimming removed 5 bases at V and 9 bases at J, with 17 bases between. The CDR3 is 14 residues long. Germline CDR1 and CDR2: SGHAT and FQNNGV. As DNA, the CDR3 is TGTGCCAGCAGCCCAGGGCCTACCTTGGCTGAGCAGTTCTTC. This codes for CASSPGPTLAEQFF.

The genes are TRBV6-5 and TRBJ1-5; 11 positions agree with TRBD1. V gave up 6 bases and J gave up 3 bases; unmatched junction bases: 4. Per the germline V gene, CDR1 is MNHEY and CDR2 is SVGAGI. The CDR3 is 15 residues long. In DNA form, the CDR3 reads TGTGCCAGCAGGGAGGGACAGGGGGTCAATCAGCCCCAGCATTTT. Amino acid sequence: CASREGQGVNQPQHF.

The chain has TRBV9 and TRBJ2-5, with 12 nucleotides matching TRBD2. Germline lookup yields CDR1 SGDLS and CDR2 YYNGEE. The CDR3 contains 17 residues. The junction had 8 bases not matched to a gene; V was cut back by 0 bases and J by 5 bases. The CDR3 loop is CASSVGSSGGARETQYF. As DNA, the CDR3 is TGTGCCAGCAGCGTAGGTTCTAGCGGGGGGGCCCGTGAGACCCAGTACTTC.

This clone appeared a single time. V usage is TRBV28 and J usage is TRBJ1-5; tentatively, D is TRBD1 (5 bases). V was trimmed by 8 bases and J by 2 bases, leaving 7 bases between them. CDR1 is MDHEN, CDR2 SYDVKM, per germline. The CDR3 has 12 amino acids. The CDR3 loop is CASLTGNQPQHF. In DNA, the CDR3 is TGTGCCAGCCTGACAGGCAATCAGCCCCAGCATTTT.

The rearrangement uses TRBV4-1 and TRBJ2-3; 10 bases match TRBD2. J was trimmed by 0 bases and V by 2 bases; bases with no gene match: 2. The CDR3 contains 16 residues. Germline assignment: CDR1 MGHRA and CDR2 YSYEKL. The CDR3, as DNA: TGCGCCAGCAGCCAACTAGCGGGGGCTAGCACAGATACGCAGTATTTT. Translating gives CASSQLAGASTDTQYF.

The genes are TRBV19 and TRBJ2-7, with D unclear. Germline V gene sequence: CDR1 LNHDA, CDR2 SQIVND (reference sequence). The CDR3 loop spans 13 amino acids. V lost 9 bases and J 3 bases, leaving 15 bases between the germline ends. In nucleotides, the CDR3 is TGTGCCAGCTCCGACTCCCCCGGCTACGAGCAGTACTTC. Amino acids: CASSDSPGYEQYF.

This clone was recorded a few times. The chain recombines TRBV10-3 with TRBJ1-3, with 7 bases aligning to TRBD1. Germline trimming cut 10 bases from V and 2 bases from J; bases unmatched to any gene: 11. This CDR3 contains 15 residues. Germline CDR1 ENHRY, CDR2 SYGVKD. This chain's CDR3 is CATTTSGGTGNTIYF. The CDR3 DNA sequence: TGTGCCACCACGACCTCAGGGGGAACTGGAAACACCATATATTTT.